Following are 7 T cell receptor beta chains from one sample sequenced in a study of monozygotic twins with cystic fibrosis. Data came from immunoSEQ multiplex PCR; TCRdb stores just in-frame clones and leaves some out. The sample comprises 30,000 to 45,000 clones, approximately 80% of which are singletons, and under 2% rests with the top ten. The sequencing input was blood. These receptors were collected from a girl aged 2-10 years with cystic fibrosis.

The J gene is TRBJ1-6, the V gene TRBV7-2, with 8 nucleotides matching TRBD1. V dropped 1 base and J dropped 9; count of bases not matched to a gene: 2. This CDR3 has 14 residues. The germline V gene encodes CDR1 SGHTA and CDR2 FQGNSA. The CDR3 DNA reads TGTGCCAGCAGCTTAGGACAGGGGAGTTCACCCCTCCACTTT. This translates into CASSLGQGSSPLHF.

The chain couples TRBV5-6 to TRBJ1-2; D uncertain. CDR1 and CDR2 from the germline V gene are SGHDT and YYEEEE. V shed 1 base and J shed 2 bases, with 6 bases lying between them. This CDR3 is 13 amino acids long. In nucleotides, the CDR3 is TGTGCCAGCAGCTTGCTACAGAACTATGGCTACACCTTC. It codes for CASSLLQNYGYTF.

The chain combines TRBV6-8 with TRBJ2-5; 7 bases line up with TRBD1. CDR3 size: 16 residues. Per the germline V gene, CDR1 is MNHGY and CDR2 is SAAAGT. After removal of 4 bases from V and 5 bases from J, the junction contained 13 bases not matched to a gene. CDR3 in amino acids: CASSCKTGDSWETQYF. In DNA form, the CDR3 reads TGTGCCAGCAGTTGCAAAACAGGGGATTCATGGGAGACCCAGTACTTC.

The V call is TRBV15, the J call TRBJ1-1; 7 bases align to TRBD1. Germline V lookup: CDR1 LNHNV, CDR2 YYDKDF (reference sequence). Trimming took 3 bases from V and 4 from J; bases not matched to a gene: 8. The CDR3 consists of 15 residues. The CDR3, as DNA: TGTGCCACCAGCAGGAACGGGCAGGGGGGCACTGAAGCTTTCTTT. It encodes CATSRNGQGGTEAFF.

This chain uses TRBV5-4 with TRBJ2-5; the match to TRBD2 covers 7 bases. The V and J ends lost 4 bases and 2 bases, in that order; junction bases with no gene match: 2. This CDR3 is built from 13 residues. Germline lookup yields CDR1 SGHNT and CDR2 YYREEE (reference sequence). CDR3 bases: TGTGCCAGCAGCCGGGGACTACAAGAGACCCAGTACTTC. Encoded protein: CASSRGLQETQYF.

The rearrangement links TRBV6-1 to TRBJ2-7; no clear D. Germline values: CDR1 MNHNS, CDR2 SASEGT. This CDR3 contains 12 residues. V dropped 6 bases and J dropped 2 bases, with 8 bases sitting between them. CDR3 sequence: CASRSSTYEQYF. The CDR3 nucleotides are TGTGCCAGCAGAAGCAGTACCTACGAGCAGTACTTC.

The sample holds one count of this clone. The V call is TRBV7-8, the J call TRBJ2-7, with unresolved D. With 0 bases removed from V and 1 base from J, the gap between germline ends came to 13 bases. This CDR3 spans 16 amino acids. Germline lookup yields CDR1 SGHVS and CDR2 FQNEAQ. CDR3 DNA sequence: TGTGCCAGCAGCTTAGCGGTATCCTACACGTCCTACGAGCAGTACTTC. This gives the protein CASSLAVSYTSYEQYF.